A selection of T cell receptor beta chains follows, all from one sample in a study of T cells in Graves' hyperthyroidism and ophthalmopathy. MiXCR, applied by TCRdb to the multiplex PCR reads, yields one record per CDR3 protein. The sample lists about 560,000 distinct CDR3 sequences, more than 45% occurring once. Sequencing input: peripheral blood or thyroid tissue (not recorded which). Receptors were obtained from a woman younger than 35 with Graves' hyperthyroidism. CDR3s include the opening cysteine and the closing phenylalanine or tryptophan. Each record gives: V gene, CDR3 length, D gene, J gene, clone size, CDR3 DNA, CDR3 protein. The D gene is left open where the match is weak. A row's size may be missing; if present it is once, few, many or a size class.

TRBV5-5	14	-	TRBJ1-6	once	TGTGCCAGCAGCTCCGAGACAGAGGATTCACCCCTCCACTTT	CASSSETEDSPLHF
TRBV29-1	13	-	TRBJ1-3	many	TGCAGCGTTGAGCCCGATACTGGAAACACCATATATTTT	CSVEPDTGNTIYF
TRBV24-1	15	TRBD2	TRBJ2-7	few	TGTGCCACCAGTGATGCGTCTAGCGGGAGACGGGAGCAGTACTTC	CATSDASSGRREQYF
TRBV20-1	14	TRBD1	TRBJ1-1	many	TGCAGTGCTCGGGACAGGGGGAGGAACACTGAAGCTTTCTTT	CSARDRGRNTEAFF
TRBV19	17	TRBD1	TRBJ1-3	-	TGTGCCAGTAGCGCCACAGGGAGGGGGCGGGTCGGCTACACCATATATTTT	CASSATGRGRVGYTIYF
TRBV7-9	16	-	TRBJ2-5	-	TGTGCCAGCAGACCACCCTATCGAGGCAACCAAGAGACCCAGTACTTC	CASRPPYRGNQETQYF
TRBV29-1	12	-	TRBJ2-7	many	TGCAGCGTTGGGACATCAGGCTACGAGCAGTACTTC	CSVGTSGYEQYF
TRBV6-1	16	-	TRBJ1-5	-	TGTGCCAGCGGGGGGCCTCGGGGGCTAAGCAATCAGCCCCAGCATTTT	CASGGPRGLSNQPQHF
TRBV15	15	-	TRBJ1-2	-	TGTGCCACCAGCAGAGATACAGGGATTGATTATGGCTACACCTTC	CATSRDTGIDYGYTF
TRBV29-1	14	-	TRBJ1-1	many	TGCAGCGCTTTTGACAATCCGGTGAACACTGAAGCTTTCTTT	CSAFDNPVNTEAFF
TRBV19	13	TRBD1	TRBJ1-1	-	TGTGCCAGTACGGGCAGGGGGTTCGCTGAAGCTTTCTTT	CASTGRGFAEAFF
TRBV11-2	16	TRBD2	TRBJ2-7	-	TGTGCCAGCAGCCTGACTAGCGGGCCTAACCTCTACGAGCAGTACTTC	CASSLTSGPNLYEQYF
TRBV6-1	12	-	TRBJ2-7	once	TGTGCCGGCAGTCCACGTTTGGACGAGCAGTACTTC	CAGSPRLDEQYF
TRBV7-9	13	-	TRBJ2-7	few	TGTGCCAGCAGCTTTACTAGTCCCTACGAGCAGTACTTC	CASSFTSPYEQYF
TRBV7-9	12	TRBD2	TRBJ2-7	-	TGTGCCAGCAGTGGGAGGGGCCGGGAGCAGTACTTC	CASSGRGREQYF
TRBV2	14	-	TRBJ1-5	many	TGTGCCAGCAGGGAGACAGGCATCAGGGAGCCCCAGCATTTT	CASRETGIREPQHF
TRBV25-1	13	-	TRBJ1-2	-	TGTGCCAGCAGTGCTCTCTATAACTATGGCTACACCTTC	CASSALYNYGYTF
TRBV7-9	14	TRBD2	TRBJ2-5	many	TGTGCCAGCAGCTCCGGACTAGGAGTACAGACCCAGTACTTC	CASSSGLGVQTQYF
TRBV25-1	14	TRBD1	TRBJ1-2	once	TGTGCCAGCAGTGAGCGGGACAGGGCATCCGGCTACACCTTC	CASSERDRASGYTF
TRBV20-1	12	TRBD2	TRBJ2-5	-	TGCAGTGCTCGTAGCGGGGGAAAGGCCCAGTACTTC	CSARSGGKAQYF
TRBV7-2	15	-	TRBJ2-7	-	TGTGCCAGCAGCTTAAGTATGACTACTAACTACGAGCAGTACTTC	CASSLSMTTNYEQYF
TRBV19	14	TRBD1	TRBJ1-2	few	TGTGCCAGTAGTTCTCAGGGGGCGCAGTATGGCTACACCTTC	CASSSQGAQYGYTF
TRBV6-1	13	-	TRBJ2-5	-	TGTGCCAGCACCTCAGGGCAGTGGGAGACCCAGTACTTC	CASTSGQWETQYF
TRBV4-3	16	TRBD1	TRBJ1-1	-	TGCGCCAGCAGCCAAGCAGGGGGTATATTGGTCACTGAAGCTTTCTTT	CASSQAGGILVTEAFF
TRBV24-1	13	-	TRBJ1-5	-	TGTGCCACCAGACAGGGTAGCAATCAGCCCAAGCATTTT	CATRQGSNQPKHF
TRBV29-1	12	TRBD1	TRBJ1-5	-	TGCAGCTTAGGACAGGGGGGGCAGCCCCAGCATTTT	CSLGQGGQPQHF
TRBV2	15	-	TRBJ2-7	-	TGTGCCAGCAGTAGACAGGTCCACTTCTTATACGAGCAGTACTTC	CASSRQVHFLYEQYF
TRBV29-1	14	TRBD1	TRBJ1-1	-	TGCAGCGTTGAGGACAGGGGGCTTATGGCTGAAGCTTTCTTT	CSVEDRGLMAEAFF
TRBV29-1	12	-	TRBJ2-5	-	TGCAGCTTGGGGCGGAACCAAGAGACCCAGTACTTC	CSLGRNQETQYF
TRBV10-3	12	-	TRBJ2-7	many	TGTGCCATCAGTGAGGGCAGCTACGAGCAGTACTTC	CAISEGSYEQYF
TRBV7-2	18	TRBD2	TRBJ2-2	few	TGTGCCAGCAGCTTCCCCGCGGGGCGCGGGAGGGCGGACGGGGAGCTGTTTTTT	CASSFPAGRGRADGELFF
TRBV29-1	14	-	TRBJ1-2	-	TGCAGCGCTGAGCGGGGAAGGGGGAACTATGGCTACACCTTC	CSAERGRGNYGYTF